This T cell receptor (beta chain) emerged from a study of T-cell memory formation after mild COVID-19. Background on the study: Clusters of TCRs were largely donor specific.

The CDR3 extends over 11 amino acids. V lost 6 bases, J lost 10 bases, and 14 bases lay in between. Per the germline V gene, CDR1 is DFQATT and CDR2 is SNEGSKA (reference sequence). Details on this clonotype: What it binds is not known.

5'RACE primed from the constant segment yielded TCR alpha and TCR beta cDNA libraries bearing sample barcodes and UMIs. TCRdb reprocessed the 5' RACE reads via MiXCR and lists one record per CDR3 protein. The sample gives 100,000 to 120,000 distinct CDR3 sequences, 18% of which show up once; over 4.5% is in the top ten. Whole-study findings and limits: Contracting CD4+ clones sat mainly in CM and EM; CD8+ in EMRA. Specificity for SARS-CoV-2 was not confirmed among the second-wave clones peaking on day 37.

Sequencing input: PBMCs or a T cell subset sorted from them (not recorded which). V usage is TRBV20-1 and J usage is TRBJ2-3, with D hard to call. The origin of this receptor is a man between 18 and 35 years old who had mild COVID-19 (a few samples of this study predate the infection). Cell type and time point are not known. The CDR3 here is CSAARIRAQYF. CDR3 DNA sequence: TGCAGTGCCGCTCGTATTCGGGCGCAGTATTTT.